This section outlines one TCR beta chain sequence together with its context. Its antigen is still unknown. PCR primers comprised 60 Vbeta and 13 Jbeta primers. Sequencing was performed with immunoSEQ multiplex PCR; in TCRdb, only in-frame clones are kept and a portion is missing. The sample lists fewer than 250,000 clones, over 75% occurring once. V was clipped by 2 bases and J by 4 bases, with 6 bases between them. The length of the CDR3 is 12 residues. The germline gives CDR1 SGHNT, CDR2 YYREEE (reference sequence). This sample was taken from a study of cytomegalovirus exposure and HLA in healthy donors. Study-level findings and limits: Later on, an analysis found that several of the most significant clusters appeared to be linked to common viral pathogens, which included parvovirus B19.

This chain uses TRBV5-4 with TRBJ2-5; maybe TRBD2 (6 bases). The receptor was isolated from a male donor in good health and CMV-seronegative. The sequenced material came from PBMCs. CDR3 residues: CASSFGGETQYF. CDR3 DNA: TGTGCCAGCAGCTTCGGGGGAGAGACCCAGTACTTC.